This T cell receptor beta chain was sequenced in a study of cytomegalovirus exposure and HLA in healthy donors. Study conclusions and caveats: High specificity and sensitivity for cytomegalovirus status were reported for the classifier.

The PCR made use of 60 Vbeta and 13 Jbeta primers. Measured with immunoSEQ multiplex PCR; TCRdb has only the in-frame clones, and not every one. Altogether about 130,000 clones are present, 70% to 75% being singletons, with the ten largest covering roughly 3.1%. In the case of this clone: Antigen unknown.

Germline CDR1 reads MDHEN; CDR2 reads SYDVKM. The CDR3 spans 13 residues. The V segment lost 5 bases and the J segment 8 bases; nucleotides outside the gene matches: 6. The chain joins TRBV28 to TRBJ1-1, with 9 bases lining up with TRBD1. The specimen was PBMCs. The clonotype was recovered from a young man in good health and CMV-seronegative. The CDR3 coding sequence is TGTGCCAGCAGTCCCCGGGACAGGGAAGAAGCTTTCTTT. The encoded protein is CASSPRDREEAFF. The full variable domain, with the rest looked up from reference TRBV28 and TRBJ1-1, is DVKVTQSSRYLVKRTGEKVFLECVQDMDHENMFWYRQDPGLGLRLIYFSYDVKMKEKGDIPEGYSVSREKKERFSLILESASTNQTSMYLCASSPRDREEAFFGQGTRLTVV.